Listed here are 8 T cell receptor beta chains from one sample, sequenced in a study of patients and donors after allogeneic stem cell transplantation. TCRdb independently ran MiXCR on the RT-PCR reads; one entry per CDR3 protein. The sample lists about 960,000 distinct CDR3 sequences, 15% to 20% seen once, with around 5.5% in the top ten. The material sequenced was blood, either unsorted or a sorted T cell fraction (not recorded which). The receptors stem from a human donor who was either an allogeneic HSCT recipient or a stem cell or donor lymphocyte infusion donor (not recorded which). It is not recorded whose cells these are; they may come from a transplant donor.

The CDR3 protein is CASSPPPRDRDGQETQYF. The CDR3 DNA sequence: TGCGCCAGCAGCCCACCACCCCGGGACAGGGACGGGCAAGAGACCCAGTACTTC. The J gene is TRBJ2-5, the V gene TRBV5-1; 9 bases map to TRBD1. The junction had 15 bases not matched to a gene; V was cut back by 4 bases and J by 2 bases. CDR3 length equals 18 residues. Germline V CDR1 and CDR2: SGHRS, YFSETQ.

The CDR3 loop is CASSPRDARDTEAFF. In nucleotides, the CDR3 is TGTGCCAGCAGTCCCCGGGACGCACGGGACACTGAAGCTTTCTTT. V is TRBV6-1 and J is TRBJ1-1; D may be TRBD1 (5 bases). The germline V and J ends were trimmed by 5 bases and 3 bases, with 16 bases remaining between them. CDR1 is MNHNS, CDR2 SASEGT, per germline. The CDR3 extends over 15 amino acids.

The chain carries TRBV14 and TRBJ2-5; 10 bases are a match to TRBD1. This CDR3 is built from 16 residues. Germline V gene lookup returns CDR1 SGHDN and CDR2 FVKESK. The V and J ends lost 4 bases and 0 bases, in that order; junction bases with no gene match: 5. Written as DNA, the CDR3 is TGTGCCAGCAGCCCCCGGGACAGGGGAAACCAAGAGACCCAGTACTTC. Amino acids: CASSPRDRGNQETQYF.

This clonotype was counted only a few times. DNA of the CDR3: TGTGCCAGCAGGGGGACGGCGAATAGCAATCAGCCCCAGCATTTT. Translated, it gives CASRGTANSNQPQHF. This sequence joins TRBV6-1 and TRBJ1-5; perhaps TRBD1 as D (5 bases). Trimming pared 6 bases from V and 0 bases from J, leaving 12 bases between. Germline CDR1 reads MNHNS; CDR2 reads SASEGT. The CDR3 sequence is 15 residues long.

This clonotype was detected ten times or more. CDR3 sequence reads: CASSPGGYYGYTF. For the CDR3, the DNA is TGTGCCAGCAGCCCCGGGGGGTACTATGGCTACACCTTC. V usage is TRBV9 and J usage is TRBJ1-2; D is perhaps TRBD1 (5 bases). Germline values: CDR1 SGDLS, CDR2 YYNGEE. V was clipped by 4 bases and J by 3 bases, with 10 bases between them. The CDR3 has 13 amino acids.

This clonotype was seen only a few times. V usage is TRBV24-1 and J usage is TRBJ2-7, with a tentative D call TRBD1 (6 bases). Germline V gives CDR1 KGHDR, CDR2 SFDVKD. The length of the CDR3 is 12 residues. The V end lost 5 bases, the J end lost 10 bases, and 14 bases lay between the germline ends. CDR3 residues: CATSAQTGRQYF. The CDR3 nucleotides are TGTGCCACCAGTGCCCAGACAGGCAGACAGTACTTC.

V gene TRBV7-9 combines with J gene TRBJ2-6; D is undetermined. V lost 1 base, J lost 5 bases, and 9 bases lay in between. The CDR3 is 15 residues long. Germline assignment: CDR1 SEHNR and CDR2 FQNEAQ (reference sequence). Written as DNA, the CDR3 is TGTGCCAGCAGCTTAGGCAGGCGGAGGGCCAACGTCCTGACTTTC. Amino acids: CASSLGRRRANVLTF.

The chain uses TRBV12-3 or TRBV12-4 and TRBJ1-1; D is unclear. V dropped 5 bases and J dropped 3 bases, with 10 bases sitting between them. This CDR3 is built from 13 residues. The CDR3 bases are TGTGCCAGCAGTCGCAATCTGGACACTGAAGCTTTCTTT. Its translation: CASSRNLDTEAFF.